This T cell receptor (beta chain) is drawn from a study of T-cell reconstitution after alpha-beta-depleted transplantation in children (TCRdb year 2016). For context, the study as a whole: Using TCR repertoire profiling, the study followed T-cell immune reconstitution in a quantitative way in children after TCRalphabeta/CD19-depleted allogeneic hematopoietic cell transplantation.

Libraries were made using PCR. TCRdb lists the instrument as Illumina HiSeq 2500. To normalize quantification of the TCRbeta repertoire, the TCR libraries were built with molecular barcoding that relied on unique molecular identifiers. TCRdb reran the public reads through fastp at Q25 and MiXCR, keeping productive beta chains. Merged by CDR3 protein, the rows form single entries marked with the most common genes and DNA. The sample table holds some 300,000 distinct CDR3 sequences, of which 10% were seen once. The ten largest account for 7.5% of the sample. The investigation overall reported the following: Apparently early alphabetaT-cell count recovery about two months after transplant reportedly relied on only several hundred rapidly expanded clones derived from non-depleted graft cells. The frequencies of hyperexpanded clones fell over the following months, and after one year, T-cell counts and TCRbeta diversity were mostly attributed to newly produced T cells. In some patients, high TCRbeta diversity at day 60 was attributed to recipient T cells and intrathymic progenitors that had survived conditioning.

Reading from cysteine to phenylalanine, the CDR3 counts 15 amino acids. Left in the record is the CDR3 DNA by itself, 45 bases read in frame from the first base. The CDR1 and CDR2 encoded by the germline V gene (reference sequence) are MNHEY and SMNVEV. V is pared back by 4 bases and J by 7 bases, with 17 bases lying between the germline termini. Many counts were recorded for this clonotype. There is no known antigen for this receptor. Base-call qualities are not available, and no considerably larger clone is one nucleotide away. The sample's treatment or condition label, in plain terms: allogeneic hematopoietic cell transplantation with graft depleted of TCRalphabeta T cells and CD19 B cells. The transplant recipients were children given TCRalphabeta/CD19-depleted allogeneic hematopoietic cell grafts.

Sequences were derived from PBMCs, sampled before TCRalphabeta/CD19-depleted stem cell transplant. The rearranged chain carries TRBV27 and TRBJ2-1; the D gene cannot be resolved beyond TRBD1 or TRBD2, each matching 5 bases. The TCR originated in a boy younger than two with acute myeloid leukemia, due to receive a stem cell transplant. The nucleotides are TGTGCCAGCAGTTATAAGCGGAACAGGAAGAATGAGCAGTTCTTC. It translates as CASSYKRNRKNEQFF.